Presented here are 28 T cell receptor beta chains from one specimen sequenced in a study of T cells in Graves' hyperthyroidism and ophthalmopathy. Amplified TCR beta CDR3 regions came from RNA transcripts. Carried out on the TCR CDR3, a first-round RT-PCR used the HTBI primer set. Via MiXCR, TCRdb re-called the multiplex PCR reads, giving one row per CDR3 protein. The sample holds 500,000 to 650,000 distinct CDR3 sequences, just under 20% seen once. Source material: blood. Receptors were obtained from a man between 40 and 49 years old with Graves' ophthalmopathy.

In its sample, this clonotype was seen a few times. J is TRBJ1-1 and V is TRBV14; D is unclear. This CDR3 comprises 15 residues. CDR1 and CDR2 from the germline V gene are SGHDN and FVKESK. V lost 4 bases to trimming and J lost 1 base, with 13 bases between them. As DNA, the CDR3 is TGTGCCAGCAGCCCAACTCTCTGGGGGAACACTGAAGCTTTCTTT. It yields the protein CASSPTLWGNTEAFF.

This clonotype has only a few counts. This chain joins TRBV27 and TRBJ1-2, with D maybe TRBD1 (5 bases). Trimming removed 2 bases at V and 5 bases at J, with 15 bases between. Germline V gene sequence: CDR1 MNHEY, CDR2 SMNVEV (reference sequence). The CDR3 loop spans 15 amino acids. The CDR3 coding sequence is TGTGCCAGCAGTTTAGACCGAGGGGCGCAATATGGCTACACCTTC. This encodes CASSLDRGAQYGYTF.

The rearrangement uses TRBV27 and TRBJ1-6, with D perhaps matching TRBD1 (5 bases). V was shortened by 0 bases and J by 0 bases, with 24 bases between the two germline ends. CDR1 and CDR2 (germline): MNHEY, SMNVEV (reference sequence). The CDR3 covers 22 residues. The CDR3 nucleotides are TGTGCCAGCAGTTTATCCCCGGGACGGCCCTCGGGGGTGAGCTCCTATAATTCACCCCTCCACTTT. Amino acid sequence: CASSLSPGRPSGVSSYNSPLHF.

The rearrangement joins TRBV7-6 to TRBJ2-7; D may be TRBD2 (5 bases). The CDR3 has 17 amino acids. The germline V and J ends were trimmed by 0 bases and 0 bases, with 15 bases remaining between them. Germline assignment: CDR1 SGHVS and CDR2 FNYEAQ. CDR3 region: CASSLALVASPSYEQYF. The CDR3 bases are TGTGCCAGCAGCTTAGCGCTTGTCGCTAGCCCCTCCTACGAGCAGTACTTC.

The CDR3 spells CASSNPSRDGYTF. In DNA, the CDR3 is TGTGCCAGTAGTAACCCATCAAGAGATGGCTACACCTTC. The gene calls are TRBV19 and TRBJ1-2, with D uncertain. V gave up 4 bases and J gave up 6 bases, with 12 bases separating them. Germline CDR1 reads LNHDA; CDR2 reads SQIVND (reference sequence). The CDR3 loop spans 13 amino acids.

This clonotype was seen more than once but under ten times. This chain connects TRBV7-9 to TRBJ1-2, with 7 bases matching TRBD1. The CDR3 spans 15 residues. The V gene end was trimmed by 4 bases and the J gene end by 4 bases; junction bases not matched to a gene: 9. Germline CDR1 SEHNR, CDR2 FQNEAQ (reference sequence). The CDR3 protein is CASSSTGAFIYGYTF. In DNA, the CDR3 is TGTGCCAGCAGCTCTACAGGGGCCTTTATCTATGGCTACACCTTC. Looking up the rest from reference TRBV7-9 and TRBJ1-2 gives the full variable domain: DTGVSQNPRHKITKRGQNVTFRCDPISEHNRLYWYRQTLGQGPEFLTYFQNEAQLEKSRLLSDRFSAERPKGSFSTLEIQRTEQGDSAMYLCASSSTGAFIYGYTFGSGTRLTVV.

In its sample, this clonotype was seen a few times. CDR3 nucleotide sequence: TGTGCCAGCAGTTTAGTCTCGGGGCGGAACACTGAAGCTTTCTTT. It yields the protein CASSLVSGRNTEAFF. The chain links TRBV12-3 or TRBV12-4 to TRBJ1-1, with D perhaps matching TRBD1 (5 bases). This CDR3 is 15 amino acids long. Between the trimmed V and J ends, which lost 1 base and 1 base, there was a span of 10 bases.

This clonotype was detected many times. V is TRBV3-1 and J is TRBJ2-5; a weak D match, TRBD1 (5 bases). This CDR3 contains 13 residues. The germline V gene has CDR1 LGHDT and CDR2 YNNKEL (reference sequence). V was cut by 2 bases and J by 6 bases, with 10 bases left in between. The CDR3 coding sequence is TGTGCCAGCAGCCAAATGGGGCGACAGACCCAGTACTTC. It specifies CASSQMGRQTQYF.

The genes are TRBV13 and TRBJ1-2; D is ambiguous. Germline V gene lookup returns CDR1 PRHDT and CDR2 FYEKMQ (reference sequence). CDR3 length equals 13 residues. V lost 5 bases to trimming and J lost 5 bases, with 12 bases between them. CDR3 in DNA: TGTGCCAGCAGCCATACGGACGAGTATGGCTACACCTTC. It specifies CASSHTDEYGYTF. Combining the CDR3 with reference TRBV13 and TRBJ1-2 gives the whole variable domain AAGVIQSPRHLIKEKRETATLKCYPIPRHDTVYWYQQGPGQDPQFLISFYEKMQSDKGSIPDRFSAQQFSDYHSELNMSSLELGDSALYFCASSHTDEYGYTFGSGTRLTVV.

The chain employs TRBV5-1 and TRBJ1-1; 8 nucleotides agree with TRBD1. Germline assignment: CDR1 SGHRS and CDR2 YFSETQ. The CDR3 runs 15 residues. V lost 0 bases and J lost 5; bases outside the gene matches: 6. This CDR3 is CASSLGTGLGTEAFF. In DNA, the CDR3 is TGCGCCAGCAGCTTGGGGACAGGGTTGGGGACTGAAGCTTTCTTT.

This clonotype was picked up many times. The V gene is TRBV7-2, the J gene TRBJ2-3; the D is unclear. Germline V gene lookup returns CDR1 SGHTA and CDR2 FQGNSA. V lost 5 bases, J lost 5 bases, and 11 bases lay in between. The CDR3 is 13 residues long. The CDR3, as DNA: TGTGCCAGCAGCCGTGGATGGGGAGATACGCAGTATTTT. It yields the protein CASSRGWGDTQYF.

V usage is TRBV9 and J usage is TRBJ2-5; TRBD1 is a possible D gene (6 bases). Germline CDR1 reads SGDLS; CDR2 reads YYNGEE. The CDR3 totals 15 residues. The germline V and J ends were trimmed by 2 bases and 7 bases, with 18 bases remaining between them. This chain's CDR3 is CASSVGPTRGGTQYF. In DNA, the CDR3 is TGTGCCAGCAGCGTCGGTCCAACTAGAGGGGGGACCCAGTACTTC.

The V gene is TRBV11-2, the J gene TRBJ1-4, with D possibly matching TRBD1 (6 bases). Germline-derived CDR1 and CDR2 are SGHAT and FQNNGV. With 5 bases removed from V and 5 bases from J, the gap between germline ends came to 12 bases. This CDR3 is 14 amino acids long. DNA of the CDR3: TGTGCCAGCAGCCGGACAGACCCCAATGAAAAACTGTTTTTT. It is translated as CASSRTDPNEKLFF.

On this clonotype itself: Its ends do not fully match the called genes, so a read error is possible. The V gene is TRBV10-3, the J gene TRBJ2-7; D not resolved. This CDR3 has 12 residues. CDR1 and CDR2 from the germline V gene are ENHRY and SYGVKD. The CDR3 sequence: CAISVATYEQHF. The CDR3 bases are TGTGCCATCAGTGTTGCGACCTACGAGCAGCACTTC.

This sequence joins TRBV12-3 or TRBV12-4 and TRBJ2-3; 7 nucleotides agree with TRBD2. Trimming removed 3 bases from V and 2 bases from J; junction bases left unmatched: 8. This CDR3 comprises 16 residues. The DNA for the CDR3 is TGTGCCAGCAGTTTTTGGGCGGGAGCGTCCACAGATACGCAGTATTTT. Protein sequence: CASSFWAGASTDTQYF.

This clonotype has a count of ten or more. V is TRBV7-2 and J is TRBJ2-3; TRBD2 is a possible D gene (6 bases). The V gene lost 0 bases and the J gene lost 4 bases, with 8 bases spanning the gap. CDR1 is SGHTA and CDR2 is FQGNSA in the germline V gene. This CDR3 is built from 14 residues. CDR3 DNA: TGTGCCAGCAGCTTAGCGGCGGGGTCAGATACGCAGTATTTT. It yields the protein CASSLAAGSDTQYF.

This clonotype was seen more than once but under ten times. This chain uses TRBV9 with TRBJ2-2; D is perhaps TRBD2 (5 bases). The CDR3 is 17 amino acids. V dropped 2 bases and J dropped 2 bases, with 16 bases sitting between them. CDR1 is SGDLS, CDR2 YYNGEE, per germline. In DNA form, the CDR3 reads TGTGCCAGCAGCGTCCTCTCCAGCGGAGCTAACACCGGGGAGCTGTTTTTT. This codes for CASSVLSSGANTGELFF.

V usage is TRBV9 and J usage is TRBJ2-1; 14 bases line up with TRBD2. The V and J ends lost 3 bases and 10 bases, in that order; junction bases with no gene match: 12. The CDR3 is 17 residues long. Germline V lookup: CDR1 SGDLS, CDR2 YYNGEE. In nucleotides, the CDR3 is TGTGCCAGCAGCGGCAGACCCGGGACTAGCGGGAGCTGGGAGCAGTTCTTC. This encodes CASSGRPGTSGSWEQFF.

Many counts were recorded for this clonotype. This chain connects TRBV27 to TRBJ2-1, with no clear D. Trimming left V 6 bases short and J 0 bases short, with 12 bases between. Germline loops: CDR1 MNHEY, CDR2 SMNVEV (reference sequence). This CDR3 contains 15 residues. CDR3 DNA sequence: TGTGCCAGCAGACCCCTAGAGAGCTCCTACAATGAGCAGTTCTTC. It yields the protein CASRPLESSYNEQFF.

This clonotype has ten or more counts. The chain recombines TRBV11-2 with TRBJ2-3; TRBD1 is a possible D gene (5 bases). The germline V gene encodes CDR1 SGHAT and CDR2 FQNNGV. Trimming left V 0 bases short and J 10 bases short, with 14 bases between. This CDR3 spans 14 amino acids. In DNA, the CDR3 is TGTGCCAGCAGCTTAGATCGGTCCCAGGGTGCGCAGTATTTT. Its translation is CASSLDRSQGAQYF.

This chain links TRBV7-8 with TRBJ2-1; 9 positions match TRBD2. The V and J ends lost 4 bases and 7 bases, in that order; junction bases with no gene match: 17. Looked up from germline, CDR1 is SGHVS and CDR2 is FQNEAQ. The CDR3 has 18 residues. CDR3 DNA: TGTGCCAGCAGCTCGCCCCTCGGGGTGCGGGGGGGCGGTAATGAGCAGTTCTTC. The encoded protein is CASSSPLGVRGGGNEQFF.

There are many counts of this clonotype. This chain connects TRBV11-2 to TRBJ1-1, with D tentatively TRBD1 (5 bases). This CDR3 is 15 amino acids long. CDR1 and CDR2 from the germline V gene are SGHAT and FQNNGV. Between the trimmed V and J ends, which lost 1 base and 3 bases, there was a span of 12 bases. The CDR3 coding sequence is TGTGCCAGCAGCTTAGCTCCCCTGGGGGACACTGAAGCTTTCTTT. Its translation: CASSLAPLGDTEAFF.

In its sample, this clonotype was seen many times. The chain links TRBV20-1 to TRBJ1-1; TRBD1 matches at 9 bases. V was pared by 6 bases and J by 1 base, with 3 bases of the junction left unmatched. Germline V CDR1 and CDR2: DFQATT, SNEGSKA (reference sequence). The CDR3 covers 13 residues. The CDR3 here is CSAGTGTNTEAFF. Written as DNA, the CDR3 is TGCAGTGCGGGGACAGGGACGAACACTGAAGCTTTCTTT.

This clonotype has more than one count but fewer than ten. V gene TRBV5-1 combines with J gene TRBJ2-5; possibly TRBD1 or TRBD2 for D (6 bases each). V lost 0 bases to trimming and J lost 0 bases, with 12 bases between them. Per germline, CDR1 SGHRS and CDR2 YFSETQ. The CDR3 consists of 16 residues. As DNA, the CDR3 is TGCGCCAGCAGCTTGGGTCGGGGGCCGTACCAAGAGACCCAGTACTTC. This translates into CASSLGRGPYQETQYF.

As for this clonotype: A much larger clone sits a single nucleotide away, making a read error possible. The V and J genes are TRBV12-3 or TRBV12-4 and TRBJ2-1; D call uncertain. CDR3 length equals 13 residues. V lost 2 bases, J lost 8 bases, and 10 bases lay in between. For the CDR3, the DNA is TGTGCCAGCAGTTTAAGGAGTGGCGATGAGCAGTTCTTC. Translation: CASSLRSGDEQFF.

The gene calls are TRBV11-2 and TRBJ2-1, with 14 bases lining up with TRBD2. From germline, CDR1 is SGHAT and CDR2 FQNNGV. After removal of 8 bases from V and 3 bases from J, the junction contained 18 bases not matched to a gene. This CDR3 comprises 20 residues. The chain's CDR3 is CASGYPPTGTSGRGYNEQFF. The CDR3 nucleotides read TGTGCCAGCGGATACCCCCCTACCGGGACTAGCGGGAGAGGCTACAATGAGCAGTTCTTC.

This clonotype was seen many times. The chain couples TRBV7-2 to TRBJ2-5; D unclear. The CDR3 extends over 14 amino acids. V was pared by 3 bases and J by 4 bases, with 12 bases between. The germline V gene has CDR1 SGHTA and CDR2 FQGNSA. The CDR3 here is CASSFRPGPETQYF. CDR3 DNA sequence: TGTGCCAGCAGCTTCCGTCCCGGGCCAGAGACCCAGTACTTC.

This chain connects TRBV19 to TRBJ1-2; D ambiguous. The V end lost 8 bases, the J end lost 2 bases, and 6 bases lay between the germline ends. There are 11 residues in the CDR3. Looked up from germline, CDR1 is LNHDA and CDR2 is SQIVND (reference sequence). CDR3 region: CASVFNYGYTF. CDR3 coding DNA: TGTGCCAGTGTCTTCAACTATGGCTACACCTTC.